These 22 T cell receptor beta chains were sequenced from one sample in a study of tissue T cells after allogeneic stem cell transplantation. Sequenced by immunoSEQ multiplex PCR; TCRdb stores in-frame clones only, minus some. The data hold about 22,000 clones, with roughly 72% observed a single time. What was sequenced was spleen. The receptors were sampled from a female BALB/c mouse in good health. This strain's MHC haplotype is H2-d.

Concerning this clone itself: The listed genes are named as in mouse. CDR3 amino acids: CASSIPRQGPNERLFF. The covered CDR3 bases are TGTGCCAGCAGTATACCCCGACAGGGGCCCAACGAAAGATTATTT. The V and J genes are TRBV19 and TRBJ1-4, with 8 nucleotides matching TRBD1. The CDR3 end lies 1 residue beyond the end of the read and is filled in from the germline J gene. Germline-derived CDR1 and CDR2 are FNHDT and SITEND (reference sequence). The CDR3 covers 16 residues. The ends lost 1 base at V and 3 bases at J; junction bases unmatched: 5.

A word on this clone: Gene labels here are mouse ones. The CDR3 end falls 1 residue outside the read, so it is completed with the germline J gene. The chain has TRBV13-1 and TRBJ2-3, with 8 bases matching TRBD1. V shed 6 bases and J 7 bases; nucleotides not matched to a gene: 7. CDR1 NSHNY and CDR2 SYGAGN come from the germline V gene. The CDR3 consists of 13 residues. The CDR3 loop reads CASTGQGRKTLYF. CDR3 bases read: TGTGCCAGCACTGGACAGGGAAGGAAAACGCTGTAT.

This clone was counted only a few times. Germline and genes here are mouse. The CDR3 extends 1 residue past the end of the read, so its final part is completed from the germline J gene. The chain employs TRBV13-1 and TRBJ2-7; TRBD2 agrees at 10 bases. There are 12 residues in the CDR3. Trimming removed 9 bases from V and 5 bases from J; junction bases left unmatched: 5. Germline values: CDR1 NSHNY, CDR2 SYGAGN. CDR3: CATSGTGDEQYF. Incomplete CDR3 DNA: TGTGCCACCTCCGGGACTGGGGATGAACAGTAC.

A word on this clone: Gene names are the mouse ones. The DNA ends 1 residue before the CDR3 does, and the rest of the CDR3 is filled in from the germline J gene. This chain joins TRBV31 and TRBJ2-5, with D possibly matching TRBD1 (6 bases). The V end was cut by 0 bases, the J end by 3 bases, with 7 bases between. The CDR3 is made up of 13 amino acids. Germline V gene data show CDR1 as GKSSPN and CDR2 as SITVG. The CDR3 sequence is CAWSLRGQDTQYF. The CDR3 bases that were read are TGTGCCTGGAGTCTAAGGGGGCAAGACACCCAGTAC. Based on the CDR3 plus reference TRBV31 and TRBJ2-5, the full variable domain is AQTIHQWPVAEIKAVGSPLSLGCTIKGKSSPNLYWYWQATGGTLQQLFYSITVGQVESVVQLNLSASRPKDDQFILSTEKLLLSHSGFYLCAWSLRGQDTQYFGPGTRLLVL.

Only one count was recorded for this clone. Mouse names are used for the genes. The read ends 1 residue before the CDR3 terminus; that terminus is restored from the germline J gene. This rearrangement joins TRBV20 to TRBJ2-3, with 7 nucleotides matching TRBD2. V trimming: 1 base; J trimming: 0 bases; junction bases outside the gene matches: 7. CDR1 is GFQATS, CDR2 STVNSAI, per germline. The CDR3 consists of 16 residues. The CDR3 is CGARAPGLTSAETLYF. The DNA read from the CDR3 is TGTGGTGCTAGGGCTCCGGGACTGACTAGTGCAGAAACGCTGTAT.

This clone was recorded only once. Mouse germline and gene names are used. The read ends 1 residue early relative to the CDR3; the germline J gene fills the gap. V gene TRBV2 combines with J gene TRBJ2-4, with TRBD2 matching 11 bases. This CDR3 has 16 amino acids. Per germline, CDR1 LGHNA and CDR2 YSYQKL. V lost 2 bases, J lost 3 bases, and 4 bases stayed unmatched. CDR3: CASSQKTGGAQNTLYF. CDR3 bases read: TGTGCCAGCAGCCAAAAAACTGGGGGGGCGCAAAACACCTTGTAC.

As to this clone: Genes and germline come from the mouse. The read ends 1 residue before the CDR3 terminus; that terminus is restored from the germline J gene. This chain uses TRBV13-1 with TRBJ2-3; 8 positions match TRBD2. CDR3 length: 15 amino acids. Looked up from germline, CDR1 is NSHNY and CDR2 is SYGAGN. Trimming at V came to 2 bases and at J to 1 base, leaving 3 bases not matched to a gene. The CDR3 here is CASSEWGGGAETLYF. CDR3 bases read: TGTGCCAGCAGTGAATGGGGGGGTGGTGCAGAAACGCTGTAT.

Regarding this clone: Germline and genes here are mouse. Coverage ceases 1 residue before the CDR3 finishes, and the germline J gene fills in the end. This chain links TRBV20 with TRBJ2-3; 7 positions agree with TRBD2. The CDR3 spans 14 residues. V shed 2 bases and J 0 bases; nucleotides not matched to a gene: 2. CDR1 is GFQATS, CDR2 STVNSAI, per germline. The covered CDR3 bases are TGTGGTGCTAGGCGGGGGGGTAGTGCAGAAACGCTGTAT. Its protein is CGARRGGSAETLY. The entire CDR3 reads CGARRGGSAETLYF. Full variable domain (missing parts from reference TRBV20 and TRBJ2-3): GALVYQYPRRTICKSGTSMRMECQAVGFQATSVAWYRQSPQKTFELIALSTVNSAIKYEQNFTQEKFPISHPNLSFSSMTVLNAYLEDRGLYLCGARRGGSAETLYFGSGTRLTVL.

On this clone: Gene names denote mouse genes. The CDR3 goes on 1 residue after the read ends, and that part is filled in from the germline J gene. This rearrangement joins TRBV13-1 to TRBJ1-1; TRBD1 agrees at 7 bases. V dropped 5 bases and J dropped 6; count of bases not matched to a gene: 1. This CDR3 contains 11 residues. Germline-derived CDR1 and CDR2 are NSHNY and SYGAGN. CDR3 bases read: TGTGCCAGCAGGACAGGGCCAGAAGTCTTC. Protein product: CASRTGPEVF. In full, the CDR3 is CASRTGPEVFF.

Notes on this clone: Any gene name here is a mouse gene name. Read data end 1 residue before the CDR3 end; the end is taken from the germline J gene. The chain has TRBV5 and TRBJ2-1, with 10 bases aligning to TRBD2. This CDR3 has 15 amino acids. V was clipped by 2 bases and J by 7 bases; unmatched bases: 5. Germline values: CDR1 LGHNA, CDR2 YNLKQL (reference sequence). The DNA read from the CDR3 is TGTGCCAGCAGCCAACTGGGGGGGCTAGGGGCTGAGCAGTTC. Translated, it gives CASSQLGGLGAEQF. The entire CDR3 protein reads CASSQLGGLGAEQFF.

In its sample, this clone was seen once. Gene names and germline refer to mouse. The missing CDR3 end, 1 residue past where the read stops, is filled in from the germline J gene. The chain links TRBV13-2 to TRBJ2-3; tentative D call: TRBD2 (6 bases). Germline assignment: CDR1 NNHNN and CDR2 SYGAGS (reference sequence). V shed 1 base and J shed 3 bases, with 9 bases lying between them. This CDR3 region has 14 residues. CDR3 DNA, as far as it was read: TGTGCCAGCGGTGATTTTCTGGGGGCAGAAACGCTGTAT. It yields the protein CASGDFLGAETLY. Given in full, the CDR3 is CASGDFLGAETLYF.

Note on this clone: Mouse gene names and germline throughout. The CDR3 extends 1 residue past the end of the read, so its final part is completed from the germline J gene. The chain uses TRBV29 and TRBJ1-5; 10 bases are a match to TRBD1. Germline V gives CDR1 MSHET, CDR2 SYDVDS. The CDR3 runs to 16 residues. Trimming at V came to 1 base and at J to 4 bases, leaving 4 bases not matched to a gene. The CDR3 is CASSLFRDRGNQAPLF. The CDR3 DNA, read in part, is TGTGCTAGCAGTTTATTCCGGGACAGGGGTAACCAGGCTCCGCTT.

In regard to this clone: Genes and germline are mouse. The read ends 1 residue shy of where the CDR3 ends; the end is completed using the germline J gene. The rearrangement links TRBV2 to TRBJ2-2; a possible D gene is TRBD2 (5 bases). The CDR3 is 14 residues long. V was shortened by 4 bases and J by 2 bases, with 8 bases between the two germline ends. Per germline, CDR1 LGHNA and CDR2 YSYQKL. The CDR3 is CASSLHWNTGQLYF. Partial CDR3 DNA: TGTGCCAGCAGCCTCCACTGGAACACCGGGCAGCTCTAC.

In its sample, this clone was seen a few times. The listed genes are named as in mouse. Coverage ceases 1 residue before the CDR3 finishes, and the germline J gene fills in the end. The chain recombines TRBV2 with TRBJ2-7; 10 bases map to TRBD2. This CDR3 spans 15 amino acids. In germline, CDR1 is LGHNA, CDR2 YSYQKL. The junction had 3 bases not matched to a gene; V was cut back by 2 bases and J by 2 bases. The covered CDR3 bases are TGTGCCAGCAGCCAACCGGGACTGGGGACCTATGAACAGTAC. It specifies CASSQPGLGTYEQY. The full CDR3 is CASSQPGLGTYEQYF.

As regards this clone: The gene names here belong to mouse. Read coverage stops 1 residue before the CDR3 terminus; the germline J gene supplies the remainder. This chain joins TRBV19 and TRBJ1-6, with 8 bases matching TRBD1. TRBJ1-6 is placed among ORFs of uncertain function. V lost 5 bases, J lost 6 bases, and 4 bases stayed unmatched. Germline CDR1 and CDR2: FNHDT and SITEND (reference sequence). The CDR3 sequence is 14 residues long. CDR3 sequence reads: CASSTDRVNSPLYF. The part of the CDR3 DNA that was read is TGTGCCAGCAGCACGGACAGGGTTAATTCGCCCCTCTAC.

This clone was observed a few times. Here the gene names and germline are mouse. The CDR3 end is not reached by the read, which stops 1 residue before it; the germline J gene fills it in. The chain recombines TRBV5 with TRBJ1-2; D remains ambiguous. The CDR3 runs to 13 residues. The germline V and J ends were trimmed by 4 bases and 0 bases, with 6 bases remaining between them. Germline lookup yields CDR1 LGHNA and CDR2 YNLKQL (reference sequence). Incomplete CDR3 DNA: TGTGCCAGCAGCCCCTCAACAAACTCCGACTACACC. Translated, it gives CASSPSTNSDYT. The entire CDR3 sequence reads CASSPSTNSDYTF.

With respect to this clone: Any gene name here is a mouse gene name. Read coverage stops 1 residue before the CDR3 terminus; the germline J gene supplies the remainder. The chain links TRBV4 to TRBJ2-4, with TRBD1 identical over 9 bases. Germline CDR1 is LGHDT and CDR2 is YNNKQL (reference sequence). With V trimmed by 5 bases and J by 3 bases, 3 bases remained unmatched. This CDR3 region has 14 residues. The CDR3 sequence: CASSPTGGQNTLYF. The covered CDR3 bases are TGTGCCAGCAGCCCCACAGGGGGCCAAAACACCTTGTAC.

Concerning this clone itself: Gene labels here are mouse ones. The read ends 1 residue early relative to the CDR3; the germline J gene fills the gap. The same CDR3 also results from other DNA sequences found in this sample. The rearrangement links TRBV13-3 to TRBJ2-7; D is possibly TRBD1 (6 bases). CDR1 NNHDY and CDR2 SYVADS come from the germline V gene. This CDR3 contains 11 residues. Trimming took 5 bases from V and 4 from J, leaving 7 bases between them. The CDR3 reads CASRDSYEQYF. The sequenced part of the CDR3 DNA is TGTGCCAGCAGGGACAGTTATGAACAGTAC.

A word on this clone: Any gene name here is a mouse gene name. CDR3 amino acids: CASSLDLAGGDQDTQYF. The CDR3 bases that were read are TGTGCAAGCAGCTTAGATCTCGCTGGGGGGGACCAAGACACCCAGTAC. The rearrangement joins TRBV16 to TRBJ2-5, with 9 bases fitting TRBD2. The CDR3 end falls 1 residue outside the read, so it is completed with the germline J gene. The CDR3 has 17 amino acids. Trimming at V came to 0 bases and at J to 1 base, leaving 5 bases not matched to a gene. CDR1 SGHSA and CDR2 FRNQAP come from the germline V gene. Variable domain in full (rest from reference TRBV16 and TRBJ2-5): NAGVIQTPRHKVTGKGQEATLWCEPISGHSAVFWYRQTIVQGLEFLTYFRNQAPIDDSGMPKERFSAQMPNQSHSTLKIQSTQPQDSAVYLCASSLDLAGGDQDTQYFGPGTRLLVL.

On this clone: Mouse names are used for the genes. The CDR3 end is not reached by the read, which stops 1 residue before it; the germline J gene fills it in. The chain has TRBV13-2 and TRBJ2-4; 10 nucleotides agree with TRBD2. J lost 4 bases, V lost 5 bases, and 7 bases had no gene match. The CDR3 length is 15 residues. The V gene's germline CDR1 is NNHNN and CDR2 SYGAGS (reference sequence). Partial CDR3 DNA: TGTGCCAGCGGCCCCCAACTGGGGGGGGAAAACACCTTGTAC. Translation gives CASGPQLGGENTLY. Given in full, the CDR3 is CASGPQLGGENTLYF.

This clone was recorded once. The germline and genes are mouse ones. The read stops 1 residue short of the end of the CDR3; the missing end is completed from the germline J gene. The rearrangement joins TRBV13-1 to TRBJ2-3, with 7 bases that match TRBD1. Trimming at V came to 2 bases and at J to 4 bases, leaving 1 base not matched to a gene. Per the germline V gene, CDR1 is NSHNY and CDR2 is SYGAGN. The CDR3 runs 13 residues. The CDR3 bases that were read are TGTGCCAGCAGTGAGACAGGGACAGAAACGCTGTAT. This translates into CASSETGTETLY. The full CDR3 is CASSETGTETLYF.

As for this clone: The listed genes are named as in mouse. The read terminates 1 residue before the CDR3 end, so the remaining end is supplied by the germline J gene. This rearrangement joins TRBV13-3 to TRBJ2-7; 11 bases are shared with TRBD1. V gave up 4 bases and J gave up 7 bases; unmatched junction bases: 4. This CDR3 contains 13 residues. CDR1 is NNHDY, CDR2 SYVADS, per germline. The part of the CDR3 DNA that was read is TGTGCCAGCAGTCCCGGGACAGGGGGGGAACAGTAC. Translated, it gives CASSPGTGGEQY. The whole CDR3 is CASSPGTGGEQYF.